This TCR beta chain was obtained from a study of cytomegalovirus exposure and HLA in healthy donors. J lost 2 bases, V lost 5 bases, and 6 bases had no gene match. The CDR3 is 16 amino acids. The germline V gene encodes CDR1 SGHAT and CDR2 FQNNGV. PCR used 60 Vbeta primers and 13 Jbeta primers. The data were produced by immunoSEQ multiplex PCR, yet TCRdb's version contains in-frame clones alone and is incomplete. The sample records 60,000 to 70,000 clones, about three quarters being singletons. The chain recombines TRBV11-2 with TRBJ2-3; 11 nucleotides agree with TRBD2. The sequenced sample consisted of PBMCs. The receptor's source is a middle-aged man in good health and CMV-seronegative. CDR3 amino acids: CASSLRLAGFTDTQYF. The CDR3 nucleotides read TGTGCCAGCAGCCTCCGACTAGCGGGGTTCACAGATACGCAGTATTTT.